In its sample, the clone carrying this T cell receptor (beta chain) was seen a few times. Germline V gives CDR1 MNHEY, CDR2 SMNVEV (reference sequence). Trimming took off 8 bases at V and 2 bases at J, with 9 bases between the two ends. This CDR3 has 12 residues. The sample originates from a study of cytomegalovirus exposure and HLA in healthy donors. The PCR had 60 Vbeta and 13 Jbeta primers. Data came from immunoSEQ multiplex PCR; TCRdb stores just in-frame clones and leaves some out. The sample shows about 140,000 clones, roughly three quarters of them seen only once. Sequencing was done on a sample of PBMCs. V and J are TRBV27 and TRBJ1-1; D unclear. The clonotype was recovered from a woman between 25 and 40 years old in good health and CMV-seronegative. CDR3 in amino acids: CASQDTNTEAFF. CDR3 DNA sequence: TGTGCCAGCCAGGATACTAACACTGAAGCTTTCTTT.